This is a list of T cell receptor beta chains from one sample in a study of T cell repertoires in cytomegalovirus infection. TCRdb recomputed calls from the reads with MiXCR, one row per CDR3 protein. The sample lists hundreds of thousands of distinct CDR3 sequences, roughly 30% occurring once. No cognate antigen is known for these TCRs. The input for sequencing was cultured PBMCs, taken from culture after CMV antigen stimulation. These receptors were obtained from a human donor in good health (CMV status not recorded). Some clones in this sample may be carry-over from other donors' samples. Both conserved end residues are part of each CDR3. D genes are given only for firm matches. Clone sizes are given selectively: once, few, many, or a class where the clone is expanded.

J gene	D gene	clone size	V gene	CDR3 protein	CDR3 DNA
TRBJ2-1	TRBD2	.	TRBV4-1	CASSQAGGNNEQFF	TGCGCCAGCAGCCAAGCGGGGGGGAACAATGAGCAGTTCTTC
TRBJ1-6	.	.	TRBV18	CASSPVLVARVDSPLHF	TGTGCCAGCTCACCGGTCCTTGTAGCCCGGGTTGATTCACCCCTCCACTTT
TRBJ1-1	TRBD1	few	TRBV19	CASSIDPGQGPFF	TGTGCCAGTAGTATAGATCCGGGACAGGGTCCTTTCTTT
TRBJ1-2	.	few	TRBV4-3	CASSQDTGLYGYTF	TGCGCCAGCAGCCAAGATACCGGACTGTATGGCTACACCTTC
TRBJ2-5	TRBD2	few	TRBV20-1	CSAPKLAGVWETQYF	TGCAGTGCTCCCAAACTAGCGGGAGTTTGGGAGACCCAGTACTTC
TRBJ2-1	.	many	TRBV7-2	CASSLAGAILNEQFF	TGTGCCAGCAGCTTAGCGGGAGCAATCCTCAATGAGCAGTTCTTC
TRBJ2-7	TRBD1	few	TRBV28	CATSLDRVDEQYF	TGTGCCACCTCCTTGGACAGGGTGGACGAGCAGTACTTC
TRBJ2-1	TRBD2	.	TRBV11-1	CASSLYERGSSYNEQFF	TGTGCCAGCAGCCTGTACGAGCGGGGTTCTTCCTACAATGAGCAGTTCTTC
TRBJ2-5	.	.	TRBV11-2	CASSLDVQTQYF	TGTGCCAGCAGCTTAGATGTCCAGACCCAGTACTTC
TRBJ1-5	.	few	TRBV12-3/TRBV12-4	CASSFGFGQPQHF	TGTGCCAGCAGTTTTGGGTTTGGGCAGCCCCAGCATTTT
TRBJ2-4	TRBD2	.	TRBV5-4	CASSPGLAGGNQYF	TGTGCCAGCAGCCCCGGACTAGCGGGAGGGAATCAGTACTTC
TRBJ2-3	TRBD1	many	TRBV7-2	CASTDRATKGTQYF	TGTGCCAGCACCGACAGGGCAACCAAGGGTACGCAGTATTTT